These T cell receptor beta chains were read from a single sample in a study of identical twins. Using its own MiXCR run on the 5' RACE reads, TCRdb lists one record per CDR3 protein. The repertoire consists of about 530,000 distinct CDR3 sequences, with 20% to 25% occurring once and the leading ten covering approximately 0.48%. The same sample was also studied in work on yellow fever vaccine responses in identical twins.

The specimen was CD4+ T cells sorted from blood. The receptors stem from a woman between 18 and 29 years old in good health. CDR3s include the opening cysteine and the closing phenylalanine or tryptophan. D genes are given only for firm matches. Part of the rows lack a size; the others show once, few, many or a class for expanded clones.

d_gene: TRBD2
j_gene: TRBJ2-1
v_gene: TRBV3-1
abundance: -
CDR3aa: CASSQAPGGYNEQFF
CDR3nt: TGTGCCAGCAGCCAAGCCCCGGGGGGGTACAATGAGCAGTTCTTC

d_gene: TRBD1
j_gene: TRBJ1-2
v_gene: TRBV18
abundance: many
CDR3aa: CASSPTGGYGYTF
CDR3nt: TGTGCCAGCTCACCTACAGGGGGTTATGGCTACACCTTC

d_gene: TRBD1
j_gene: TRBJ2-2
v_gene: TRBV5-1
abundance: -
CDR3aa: CASSGDSYTGELFF
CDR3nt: TGCGCCAGCAGCGGGGACAGCTACACCGGGGAGCTGTTTTTT

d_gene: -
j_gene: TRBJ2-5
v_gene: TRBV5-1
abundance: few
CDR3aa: CASSSNGGPGETQYF
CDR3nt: TGCGCCAGCAGCTCAAACGGGGGGCCGGGAGAGACCCAGTACTTC

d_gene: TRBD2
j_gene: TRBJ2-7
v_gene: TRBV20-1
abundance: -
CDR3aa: CSVTGTSGYEQYF
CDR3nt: TGCAGTGTTACCGGGACTAGTGGCTACGAGCAGTACTTC

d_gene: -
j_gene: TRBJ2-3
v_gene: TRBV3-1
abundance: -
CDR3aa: CASSQTGLDTQYF
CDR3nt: TGTGCCAGCAGCCAAACAGGGTTAGATACGCAGTATTTT

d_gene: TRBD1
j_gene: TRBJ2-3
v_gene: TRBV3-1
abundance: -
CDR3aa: CASSPRGQSPSTDTQYF
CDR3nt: TGTGCCAGCAGCCCAAGGGGGCAGTCACCTAGCACAGATACGCAGTATTTT

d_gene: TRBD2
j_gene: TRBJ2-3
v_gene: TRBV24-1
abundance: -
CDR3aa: CATSDPGLAGGADTQYF
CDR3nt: TGTGCCACCAGTGATCCAGGACTAGCGGGAGGGGCAGATACGCAGTATTTT

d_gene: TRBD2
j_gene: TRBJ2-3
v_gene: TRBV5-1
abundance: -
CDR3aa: CASSGTTRSADTQYF
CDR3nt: TGCGCCAGCAGCGGGACTACCCGGTCGGCAGATACGCAGTATTTT

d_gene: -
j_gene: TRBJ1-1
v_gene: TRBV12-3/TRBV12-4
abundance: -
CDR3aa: CASSASRPDTEAFF
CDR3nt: TGTGCCAGCAGCGCTAGTAGACCCGACACTGAAGCTTTCTTT

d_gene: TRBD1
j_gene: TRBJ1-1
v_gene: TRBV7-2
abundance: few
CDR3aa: CASSPRGPGTEAFF
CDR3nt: TGTGCCAGCAGCCCGAGGGGGCCTGGAACTGAAGCTTTCTTT

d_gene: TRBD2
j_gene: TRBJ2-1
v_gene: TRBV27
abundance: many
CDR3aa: CASSKGTSGSYNEQFF
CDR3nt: TGTGCCAGCAGTAAAGGGACTAGCGGGAGCTACAATGAGCAGTTCTTC

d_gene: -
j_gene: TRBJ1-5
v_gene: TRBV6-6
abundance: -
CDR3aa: CASTTGNQPQHF
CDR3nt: TGTGCCAGCACCACAGGGAATCAGCCCCAGCATTTT

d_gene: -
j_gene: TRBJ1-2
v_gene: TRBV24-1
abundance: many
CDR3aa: CATSDSYGYTF
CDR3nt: TGTGCCACCTCAGACAGCTATGGCTACACCTTC

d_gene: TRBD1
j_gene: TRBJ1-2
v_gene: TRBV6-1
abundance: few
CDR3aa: CASSPERGPYGYTF
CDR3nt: TGTGCCAGCAGCCCCGAAAGGGGGCCCTATGGCTACACCTTC

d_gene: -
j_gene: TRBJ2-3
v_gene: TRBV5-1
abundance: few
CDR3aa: CASSLSEMEDTQYF
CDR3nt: TGCGCCAGCAGCTTAAGTGAAATGGAAGATACGCAGTATTTT

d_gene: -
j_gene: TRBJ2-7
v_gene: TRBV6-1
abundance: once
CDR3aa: CASSPQLKWSYEQYF
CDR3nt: TGTGCCAGCAGCCCACAGCTCAAATGGAGCTACGAGCAGTACTTC